Below are 4 T cell receptor beta chains sequenced from a single sample in a study of tumor-infiltrating lymphocytes in primary liver carcinoma. Scientists recovered RNA and DNA together from roughly 18-30 mg of unsorted bulk tissue. From approximately 0.5 ug of total RNA, TCR beta-specific cDNA was reverse-transcribed using a constant-region primer. Slightly modified ARM-PCR served as the procedure for the TCR beta libraries. These libraries came from three rounds of nested multiplex PCR. Forward primers for TRBV1-TRBV30 and a C-beta reverse primer served the first two PCR rounds, at 10 cycles each. TCRdb redid the calling of the multiplex PCR reads with MiXCR, one entry per CDR3 protein. The table has about 78,000 distinct CDR3 sequences, 71% seen once. The source material was liver tumor tissue from sampling region 4. Subset of the sample: tumor region T4, right-lateral pole. These receptors all come from a woman aged 60-75 years with primary liver carcinoma and hepatitis B virus infection.

This clonotype was seen a few times. V and J are TRBV7-9 and TRBJ2-1, with 9 bases identical to TRBD2. Per the germline V gene, CDR1 is SEHNR and CDR2 is FQNEAQ (reference sequence). With 6 bases clipped from V and 0 bases from J, the junction kept 12 bases outside the gene matches. This CDR3 comprises 18 residues. CDR3 loop: CASSRGGGGWSSYNEQFF. As DNA, the CDR3 is TGTGCCAGCAGTCGCGGGGGGGGGGGATGGAGCTCCTACAATGAGCAGTTCTTC.

This clonotype was recorded only once. Since a much larger clone is just one base distant, this may be a read error. CDR3 sequence reads: CASSHGGAGRIYEQYF. Written as DNA, the CDR3 is TGTGCCAGCAGCCATGGGGGGGCAGGGCGCATCTACGAGCAGTACTTC. This chain uses TRBV7-9 with TRBJ2-7; D is perhaps TRBD2 (7 bases). V lost 5 bases, J lost 3 bases, and 20 bases lay in between. CDR1 is SEHNR and CDR2 is FQNEAQ in the germline V gene (reference sequence). The CDR3 extends over 16 amino acids.

Details on this clonotype: The junction shows a germline mismatch at one end, possibly a read error. The CDR3 bases are TGTGTCAGCATACTCACAGGGGGCGCAACAGATACGCAGTATTTT. This sequence encodes CVSILTGGATDTQYF. The chain joins TRBV6-1 to TRBJ2-3, with 9 bases fitting TRBD1. Germline V gene data show CDR1 as MNHNS and CDR2 as SASEGT. The CDR3 is 15 amino acids.

This clonotype was seen ten or more times. This chain joins TRBV5-4 and TRBJ2-1, with TRBD2 identical over 9 bases. The V and J ends lost 4 bases and 5 bases, in that order; junction bases with no gene match: 7. Germline values: CDR1 SGHNT, CDR2 YYREEE (reference sequence). CDR3 size: 15 residues. The CDR3 sequence: CASSPGLALNNEQFF. CDR3 in DNA: TGTGCCAGCAGCCCGGGACTAGCTTTAAACAATGAGCAGTTCTTC.